Detailed here is one TCR beta chain. The antigen remains undetermined. Trimming shortened V by 5 bases and J by 6 bases, and 17 bases separated the two germline ends. The germline V gene has CDR1 SEHNR and CDR2 FQNEAQ (reference sequence). CDR3 size: 15 residues. Assay: immunoSEQ multiplex PCR; the TCRdb copy retains only in-frame clones and omits some. The sample has tens of thousands of clones, around 87% seen once; the top ten hold roughly 7.4%. The data were obtained in a study of PD-1 blockade in classical Hodgkin lymphoma. Study-wide points: Underlying causes for the observed repertoire differences were not defined, possibly disease activity or prior therapy. Before treatment, TCR diversity in newly diagnosed patients was reportedly lower than in healthy donors.

As for time point: newly diagnosed, previously untreated cHL patient sample. The investigators isolated CD8+ T cells from thawed PBMCs using magnetic negative selection. It was PBMCs in newly diagnosed, untreated classical Hodgkin lymphoma that served as comparison. The sample taken for sequencing was CD8+ T cells from blood. The rearrangement joins TRBV7-9 to TRBJ2-1; D is possibly TRBD1 or TRBD2 (6 bases each). This TCR came from a human donor with classical Hodgkin lymphoma. The CDR3 DNA is TGTGCCAGCAGCCGGGGGAAGGGCAGGGGCAATGAGCAGTTCTTC. Its protein product is CASSRGKGRGNEQFF. Full variable domain (rest looked up from reference TRBV7-9 and TRBJ2-1): DTGVSQNPRHKITKRGQNVTFRCDPISEHNRLYWYRQTLGQGPEFLTYFQNEAQLEKSRLLSDRFSAERPKGSFSTLEIQRTEQGDSAMYLCASSRGKGRGNEQFFGPGTRLTVL.